The present entry profiles one T cell receptor beta chain with its context. Its antigen remains unknown. Total RNA was extracted from unfractionated whole blood. This entry comes from a study of human T cells and chemical hapten exposure. Study at large: TCR yields per sample varied, mainly owing to small pooled library volume differences. Whole-study findings and limits: TCRs exceeding 1 in 1000 frequency stayed unchanged with DPC sensitization.

It was the library that attached unique molecular identifiers to individual cDNA molecules. Methods used by the authors: With a range of 23,224 to 690,600, the median per sample was roughly 95,000 TCRs. One entry per CDR3 protein results from TCRdb running MiXCR on the reads. These V and J calls derive from TCRdb rather than the authors' analysis. This repertoire shows more than 100,000 distinct CDR3 sequences, 8.5% found once; its top ten account for 1.2% to 1.5%. Germline V CDR1 and CDR2: SGDLS, YYNGEE. The length of the CDR3 is 14 residues. The ends lost 4 bases at V and 1 base at J; junction bases unmatched: 3.

Material for sequencing was whole blood. This receptor was taken from a human donor in good health. Some clones in this sample may be carry-over from other donors' samples. This rearrangement joins TRBV9 to TRBJ2-3, with TRBD2 matching over 7 bases. CDR3 coding DNA: TGTGCCAGCAGCCCTCTAGCGGGCACAGATACGCAGTATTTT. Translation: CASSPLAGTDTQYF.